This section outlines one T cell receptor (beta chain) sequence together with its context. Per germline, CDR1 SGHRS and CDR2 YFSETQ. The CDR3 loop spans 14 amino acids. Between the trimmed V and J ends, which lost 3 bases and 1 base, there was a span of 11 bases. The data are from a study of shared clonotypes between healthy human individuals. Using immunoSEQ multiplex PCR, the repertoire was profiled, and TCRdb retains in-frame clones only, with some absent. The table includes 2 million to 2.5 million clones, around 93% detected once. The material sequenced was naive CD4+ T cells from PBMCs. Subset described: CD45RA+ positively selected. This TCR came from a man aged 18 to 30 in good health. Some clones in this sample may be carry-over from other donors' samples. The chain recombines TRBV5-1 with TRBJ2-7; D is unresolved. DNA of the CDR3: TGCGCCAGCAGCTGGTCGAGCGTTTCCTACGAGCAGTACTTC. Translation gives CASSWSSVSYEQYF.